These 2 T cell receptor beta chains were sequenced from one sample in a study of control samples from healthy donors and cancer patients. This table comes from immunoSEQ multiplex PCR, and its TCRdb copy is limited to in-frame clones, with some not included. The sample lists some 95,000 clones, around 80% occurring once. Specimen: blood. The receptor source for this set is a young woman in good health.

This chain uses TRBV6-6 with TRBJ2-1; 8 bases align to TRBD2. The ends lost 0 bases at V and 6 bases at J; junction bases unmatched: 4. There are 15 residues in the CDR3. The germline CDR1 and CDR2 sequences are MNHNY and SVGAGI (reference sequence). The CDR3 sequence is CASSYSNGLANEQFF. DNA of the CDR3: TGTGCCAGCAGTTACTCCAACGGACTAGCCAATGAGCAGTTCTTC.

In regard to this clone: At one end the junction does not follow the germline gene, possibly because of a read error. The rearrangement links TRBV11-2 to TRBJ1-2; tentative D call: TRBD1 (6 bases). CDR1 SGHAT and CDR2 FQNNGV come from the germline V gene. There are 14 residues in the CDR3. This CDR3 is CASSLVGGPQKSSF. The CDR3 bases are TGTGCCAGCAGCTTAGTTGGGGGGCCCCAGAAGTCTAGCTTC.